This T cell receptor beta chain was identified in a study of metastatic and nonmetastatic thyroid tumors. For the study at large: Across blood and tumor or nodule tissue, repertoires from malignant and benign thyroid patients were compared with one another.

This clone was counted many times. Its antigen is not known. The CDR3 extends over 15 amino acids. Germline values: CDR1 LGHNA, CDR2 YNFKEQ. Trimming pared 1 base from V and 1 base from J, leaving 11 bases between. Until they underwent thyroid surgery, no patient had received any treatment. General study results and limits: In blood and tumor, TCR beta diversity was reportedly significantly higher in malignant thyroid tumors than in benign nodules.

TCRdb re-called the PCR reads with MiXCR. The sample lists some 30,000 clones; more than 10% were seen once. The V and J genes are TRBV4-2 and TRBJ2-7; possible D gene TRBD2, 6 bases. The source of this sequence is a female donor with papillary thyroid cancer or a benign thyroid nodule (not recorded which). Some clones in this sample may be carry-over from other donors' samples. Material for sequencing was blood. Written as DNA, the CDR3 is TGTGCCAGCAGCCAAGGGGTAGCGGTGTCCTACGAGCAGTACTTC. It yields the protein CASSQGVAVSYEQYF.